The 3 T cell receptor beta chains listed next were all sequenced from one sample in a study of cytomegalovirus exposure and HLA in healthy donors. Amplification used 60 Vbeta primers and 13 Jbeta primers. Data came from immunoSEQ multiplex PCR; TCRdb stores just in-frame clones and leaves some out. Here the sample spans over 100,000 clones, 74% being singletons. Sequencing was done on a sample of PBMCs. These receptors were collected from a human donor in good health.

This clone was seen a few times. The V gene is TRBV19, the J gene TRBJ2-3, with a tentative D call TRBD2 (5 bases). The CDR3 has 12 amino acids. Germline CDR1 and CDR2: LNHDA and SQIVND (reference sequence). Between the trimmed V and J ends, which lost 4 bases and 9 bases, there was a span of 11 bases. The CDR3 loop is CASSNNGGTQYF. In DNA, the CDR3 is TGTGCCAGTAGTAACAACGGCGGGACGCAGTATTTT.

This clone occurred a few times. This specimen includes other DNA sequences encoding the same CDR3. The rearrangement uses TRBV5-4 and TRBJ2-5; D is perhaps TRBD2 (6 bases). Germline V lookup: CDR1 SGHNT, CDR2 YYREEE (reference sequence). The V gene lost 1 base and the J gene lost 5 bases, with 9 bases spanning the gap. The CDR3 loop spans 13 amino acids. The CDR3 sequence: CASSLTGGETQYF. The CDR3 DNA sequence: TGTGCCAGCAGCTTGACTGGAGGGGAGACCCAGTACTTC.

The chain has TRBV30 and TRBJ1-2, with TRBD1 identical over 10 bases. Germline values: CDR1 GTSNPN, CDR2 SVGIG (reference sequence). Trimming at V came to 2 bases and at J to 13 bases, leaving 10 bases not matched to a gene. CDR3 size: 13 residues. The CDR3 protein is CAWSPSSGQGLTF. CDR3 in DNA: TGTGCCTGGAGTCCCTCCTCGGGACAGGGGCTCACCTTC.